This TCR beta chain appears in the sequencing data of a study of CD8+CD57+ T cells in acquired aplastic anemia. On the study more broadly: The average for DNA from sorted CD4+ and CD8+ cells was 3.2 ug. Whole-study results and caveats: Patients and healthy controls showed no significant CD8+ Simpson's diversity difference.

The patients chosen for sequencing had shown expansion of CD8+CD57+ cells (detected by flow cytometry). The CDR3 runs 13 residues. Germline CDR1 reads SNHLY; CDR2 reads FYNNEI. Note on this clonotype: What it binds is unknown. A read error may account for a junction end that differs from germline.

Genomic DNA, the template, was used for profiling of the TCR beta VDJ and CDR3. MiXCR, run by TCRdb on the reads, gives a single entry per CDR3 protein. The sample holds 200,000 to 300,000 distinct CDR3 sequences, 70% to 85% seen once. The sequence came from a human donor with aplastic anemia. Input material: sorted CD4+, CD8+, or CD8+CD57+ T cells (not recorded which) from PBMCs. This chain joins TRBV2 and TRBJ2-3; 7 nucleotides agree with TRBD2. The CDR3 loop reads CASRFGASGSQDF. The CDR3 nucleotides are TGTGCCAGCAGGTTTGGGGCTAGCGGTTCGCAAGACTTT.